Listed below are T cell receptor beta chains from one sample, sequenced in a study of T cell clusters in autoimmune cytopenias. TCRdb reprocessed the multiplex PCR reads, keeping one entry per CDR3 protein, no DNA. Its clone listing holds some 7,000 distinct CDR3 sequences. Sequences were obtained from peripheral blood. These receptors came from a human donor with an autoimmune cytopenia or autoimmune hepatitis (not recorded which). Each CDR3 is given with its conserved first and last residue. Size is stated for part of the rows, as once, few or many counts, or as a class when the clone is expanded.

J gene,clone size,V gene,CDR3 protein
TRBJ2-1,-,TRBV6-2/TRBV6-3,CASGSKGTRGLVEQFF
TRBJ1-5,-,TRBV12-3/TRBV12-4,CASSFLQGQSQPQHF
TRBJ2-7,-,TRBV18,CASSPAGVKYEQYF
TRBJ2-1,-,TRBV6-5,CATLTGRNEQFF
TRBJ2-1,-,TRBV15,CATSKTGRSSYNEQFF
TRBJ2-2,-,TRBV6-4,CASSVDTRPTGELFF
TRBJ2-1,medium-sized,TRBV29-1,CSVDLRGGGGNNEQFF
TRBJ2-6,-,TRBV19,CASRPGQGANVLTF
TRBJ2-6,medium-sized,TRBV19,CASSGDLRGANVLTF
TRBJ1-2,-,TRBV12-3/TRBV12-4,CASNRGANYGYTF
TRBJ1-6,-,TRBV11-1,CASSRTGDSPLHF
TRBJ2-6,medium-sized,TRBV19,CASSMSIGQYSGANVLTF
TRBJ2-3,-,TRBV6-2/TRBV6-3,CASQDRYGDTQYF
TRBJ2-1,-,TRBV5-5,CASSFGTGGNEQFF
TRBJ1-1,medium-sized,TRBV19,CASSNQATNTEAFF
TRBJ1-2,-,TRBV19,CASSTVTGAPGYTF
TRBJ2-1,-,TRBV5-6,CASSPGLAGNYYNEQFF
TRBJ2-1,-,TRBV6-1,CASSEAKELDREQFF
TRBJ2-3,-,TRBV6-2/TRBV6-3,CASSVGTSVKDTQYF
TRBJ2-7,-,TRBV7-2,CASSLNGGGGYEQYF
TRBJ2-1,-,TRBV12-3/TRBV12-4,CASSSPRLPGSGSYNEQFF
TRBJ1-2,-,TRBV27,CASVTGDIRAGSNYGYTF
TRBJ2-5,-,TRBV6-2/TRBV6-3,CASSPKRTQYF
TRBJ2-1,-,TRBV12-3/TRBV12-4,CASSHDWDRNYNEQFF
TRBJ1-5,-,TRBV6-1,CASSTHQPQHF
TRBJ2-6,medium-sized,TRBV6-1,CASSASYSGANVLTF
TRBJ1-2,-,TRBV7-9,CASSFSPGQPSYGYTF
TRBJ2-5,-,TRBV18,CASSSGGDQETQYF
TRBJ2-3,-,TRBV12-3/TRBV12-4,CASGQGMGTDTQYF
TRBJ2-3,-,TRBV7-9,CASSHRDTDRGTQYF
TRBJ2-3,medium-sized,TRBV19,CASSAPRTRTDTQYF
TRBJ1-1,-,TRBV19,CATRQGPTEAFF
TRBJ2-2,-,TRBV27,CASSLQGALPGELFF
TRBJ1-6,-,TRBV12-3/TRBV12-4,CASSLRGDNSPLHF
TRBJ2-3,-,TRBV6-6,CASSYGGSKETDTQYF
TRBJ1-1,-,TRBV19,CASSSRGFVAEAFF
TRBJ1-1,-,TRBV7-9,CASSEQGKAEAFF
TRBJ1-4,medium-sized,TRBV19,CASRYRVTNEKLFF
TRBJ2-2,-,TRBV27,CASSSLRTPTGTGELFF
TRBJ2-7,-,TRBV15,CATSRAGTENEQYF
TRBJ2-3,-,TRBV5-1,CASSLGGTSGTDTQYF
TRBJ1-5,-,TRBV30,CAWSLNGGQPQHF
TRBJ2-3,medium-sized,TRBV5-4,CASSTGLAGPDTQYF
TRBJ2-7,-,TRBV12-3/TRBV12-4,CASSRGQGPYEQYF
TRBJ2-2,-,TRBV7-9,CASSPRGYTGELFF
TRBJ2-7,-,TRBV6-6,CASSRDKVGQYF
TRBJ2-3,-,TRBV27,CASSLTVTDTQYF
TRBJ2-7,-,TRBV19,CASRKGSDYEQYF
TRBJ2-1,-,TRBV5-4,CASSPTGTPMNEQFF
TRBJ2-7,-,TRBV10-3,CAIKDEYEQYF
TRBJ2-5,medium-sized,TRBV6-1,CASSGRRQGARETQYF
TRBJ1-5,-,TRBV6-1,CASRVMRGNNQPQHF
TRBJ2-6,medium-sized,TRBV29-1,CSVDSGTGANVLTF
TRBJ2-3,-,TRBV5-1,CASSLEGGPDTQYF